Below, 12 T cell receptor beta chains from the same sample are listed, as sequenced in a study of T cell changes during pregnancy in multiple sclerosis. Clones were read by immunoSEQ multiplex PCR, and TCRdb kept only the in-frame ones, dropping some. The sample yields tens of thousands of clones, about 88% seen once. This material consisted of CD8+ T cells from peripheral blood mononuclear cells, taken after pregnancy. These receptors came from a female donor in good health, enrolled as a control in a pregnancy study.

The CDR3 bases are TGTGCCAGCAGCCAAGATCCTCTGGGGGGGTACTATGGCTACACCTTC. Amino acid sequence: CASSQDPLGGYYGYTF. This chain links TRBV4-2 with TRBJ1-2, with a possible D match to TRBD1 (5 bases). CDR1 LGHNA and CDR2 YNFKEQ come from the germline V gene. CDR3 size: 16 residues. V was clipped by 0 bases and J by 3 bases, with 14 bases between them.

V and J are TRBV13 and TRBJ2-1, with 9 bases fitting TRBD1. The CDR3 consists of 15 residues. The V and J ends lost 5 bases and 4 bases, in that order; junction bases with no gene match: 6. Germline V gene data show CDR1 as PRHDT and CDR2 as FYEKMQ (reference sequence). The CDR3 sequence is CASSLTGGDYNEQFF. As DNA, the CDR3 is TGTGCCAGCAGCCTCACAGGGGGCGATTACAATGAGCAGTTCTTC.

This clone appeared once. The chain links TRBV5-5 to TRBJ1-1; D unresolved. Trimming took 4 bases from V and 1 from J, leaving 14 bases between them. The V gene's germline CDR1 is SGHKS and CDR2 YYEKEE (reference sequence). This CDR3 spans 15 amino acids. DNA of the CDR3: TGTGCCAGCAGCCCCCTCGGAGGAAAGAACACTGAAGCTTTCTTT. Encoded protein: CASSPLGGKNTEAFF.

This rearrangement joins TRBV6-6 to TRBJ1-5, with D uncertain. The CDR3 has 11 residues. V was clipped by 7 bases and J by 6 bases, with 7 bases between them. The germline V gene has CDR1 MNHNY and CDR2 SVGAGI (reference sequence). In DNA form, the CDR3 reads TGTGCCAGCACTCACGGTCAGCCCCAGCATTTT. Protein product: CASTHGQPQHF.

The chain carries TRBV5-1 and TRBJ2-3; a weak D match, TRBD2 (6 bases). V lost 1 base and J 1 base, leaving 13 bases between the germline ends. CDR3 length equals 16 residues. Germline V gene sequence: CDR1 SGHRS, CDR2 YFSETQ. The CDR3 DNA sequence: TGCGCCAGCAGCTTGAGACTAGTCGGGGGCACAGATACGCAGTATTTT. Residues: CASSLRLVGGTDTQYF.

The chain is built from TRBV25-1 and TRBJ2-2, with D possibly matching TRBD2 (5 bases). Looked up from germline, CDR1 is MGHDK and CDR2 is SYGVNS. There are 14 residues in the CDR3. V shed 6 bases and J shed 6 bases, with 14 bases lying between them. The DNA for the CDR3 is TGTGCCAGCAGCCAAGATCTGGAGGCCGGGGAGCTGTTTTTT. Its protein product is CASSQDLEAGELFF.

Notes on this clone: Other DNA sequences within the sample encode an identical CDR3. This chain links TRBV7-8 with TRBJ2-1; D may be TRBD2 (5 bases). Trimming pared 5 bases from V and 8 bases from J, leaving 16 bases between. Germline CDR1 reads SGHVS; CDR2 reads FQNEAQ. The CDR3 is 14 amino acids. The CDR3 bases are TGTGCCAGCAGCCCGGAGAGGGCCGGGGATGAGCAGTTCTTC. It is translated as CASSPERAGDEQFF.

J is TRBJ2-2 and V is TRBV5-6, with 9 positions matching TRBD2. Germline assignment: CDR1 SGHDT and CDR2 YYEEEE. V was pared by 5 bases and J by 4 bases, with 9 bases of the junction left unmatched. The CDR3 spans 16 residues. The CDR3 spells CASSFGGGGATGELFF. In DNA form, the CDR3 reads TGTGCCAGCAGTTTTGGAGGCGGGGGGGCCACCGGGGAGCTGTTTTTT.

The rearrangement joins TRBV7-9 to TRBJ2-1; maybe TRBD1 (5 bases). Germline CDR1 is SEHNR and CDR2 is FQNEAQ (reference sequence). The CDR3 consists of 13 residues. The germline V and J ends were trimmed by 7 bases and 8 bases, with 15 bases remaining between them. CDR3 protein: CASTNLRTYEQFF. In nucleotides, the CDR3 is TGTGCCAGCACCAATCTAAGGACATATGAGCAGTTCTTC.

The rearrangement joins TRBV4-3 to TRBJ1-4; D may be TRBD1 (6 bases). Trimming removed 4 bases from V and 4 bases from J, with 16 bases in between. CDR1 LGHNA and CDR2 YSLEER come from the germline V gene. The CDR3 length is 16 residues. This CDR3 reads CASSRTMGAFNEKLFF. The CDR3 region has the DNA TGCGCCAGCAGCCGCACGATGGGGGCCTTTAATGAAAAACTGTTTTTT.

This clone was seen more than once but under ten times. This chain joins TRBV6-5 and TRBJ1-2; no firm D call. V lost 3 bases and J 4 bases, leaving 18 bases between the germline ends. The CDR3 loop spans 16 amino acids. The germline CDR1 and CDR2 sequences are MNHEY and SVGAGI. CDR3 sequence: CASSYLILGEGYGYTF. The CDR3 DNA sequence: TGTGCCAGCAGTTATCTTATCCTCGGAGAGGGCTATGGCTACACCTTC.

The chain links TRBV4-1 to TRBJ2-7; D is perhaps TRBD2 (6 bases). Germline CDR1 is MGHRA and CDR2 is YSYEKL. The CDR3 spans 14 residues. With 2 bases removed from V and 6 bases from J, the gap between germline ends came to 14 bases. The CDR3 region is CASSQRQGGTEQYF. In DNA form, the CDR3 reads TGCGCCAGCAGCCAACGGCAGGGAGGCACCGAGCAGTACTTC.